A single sample is the source of the 2 T cell receptor beta chains below, sequenced in a study of TIL therapy for anti-PD-1-resistant metastatic lung cancer (dated by TCRdb to about 2021). What the time point label conveys for this sample: pre-treatment sample, taken before nivolumab and TIL therapy. Baseline tumor samples were excised metastases, mostly pleural nodules or supraclavicular lymph nodes, from the same resection used to grow TIL. The immunoSEQ v3 hsTCRB kit was used to amplify TCR beta CDR3 regions from genomic DNA through bias-controlled multiplex PCR. The table comes from immuneACCESS by way of TCRdb, which keeps in-frame sequences with V and J called. Part of the clones is missing from these tables; in studies checked, under half for an unresolved V gene and the rest for unknown reasons. Here the sample has more than 90,000 clones; roughly 65% occur a single time. Approximately 11% of the sample lies in the top ten.

The material sequenced was tumor tissue, taken at baseline. Every receptor here comes from a person aged 30 to 80 with non-small cell lung cancer.

This clone was seen more than once but under ten times. The rearrangement links TRBV11-1 to TRBJ2-3; unclear D gene. The CDR3 extends over 15 amino acids. Trimming took off 2 bases at V and 0 bases at J, with 9 bases between the two ends. Per the germline V gene, CDR1 is SGHAT and CDR2 is FQDESV (reference sequence). The CDR3 spells CASSLRSSSTDTQYF. In nucleotides, the CDR3 is TGTGCCAGCAGCTTAAGGTCTAGTAGCACAGATACGCAGTATTTT.

The rearrangement uses TRBV6-2 or TRBV6-3 and TRBJ2-7; 9 positions match TRBD2. The CDR3 length is 15 residues. Trimming took 5 bases from V and 3 from J; bases not matched to a gene: 8. CDR1 is MNHEY and CDR2 is SVGEGT in the germline V gene. CDR3: CASSKDSGRGYEQYF. The DNA of the CDR3 is TGTGCCAGCAGTAAGGATAGCGGGAGAGGCTACGAGCAGTACTTC.